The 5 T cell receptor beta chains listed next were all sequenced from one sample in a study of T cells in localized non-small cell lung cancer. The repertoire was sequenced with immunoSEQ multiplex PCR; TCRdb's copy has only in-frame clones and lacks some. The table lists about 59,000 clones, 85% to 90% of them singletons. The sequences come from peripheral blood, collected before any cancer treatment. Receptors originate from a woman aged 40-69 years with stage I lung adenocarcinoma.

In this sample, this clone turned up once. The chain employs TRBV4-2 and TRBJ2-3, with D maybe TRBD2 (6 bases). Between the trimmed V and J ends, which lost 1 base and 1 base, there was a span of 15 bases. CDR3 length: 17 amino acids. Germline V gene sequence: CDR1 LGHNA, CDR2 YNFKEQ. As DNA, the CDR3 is TGTGCCAGCAGCCAAGGACGCCTAGCGACGGGCACAGATACGCAGTATTTT. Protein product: CASSQGRLATGTDTQYF.

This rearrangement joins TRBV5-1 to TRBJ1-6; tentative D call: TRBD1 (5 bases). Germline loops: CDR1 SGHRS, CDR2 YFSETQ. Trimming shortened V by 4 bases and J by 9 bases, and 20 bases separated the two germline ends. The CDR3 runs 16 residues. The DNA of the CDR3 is TGCGCCAGCAGCCTGGGGACCGCCGTCCAGGGTTCACCCCTCCACTTT. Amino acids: CASSLGTAVQGSPLHF. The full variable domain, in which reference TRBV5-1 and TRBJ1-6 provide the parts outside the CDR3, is KAGVTQTPRYLIKTRGQQVTLSCSPISGHRSVSWYQQTPGQGLQFLFEYFSETQRNKGNFPGRFSGRQFSNSRSEMNVSTLELGDSALYLCASSLGTAVQGSPLHFGNGTRLTVT.

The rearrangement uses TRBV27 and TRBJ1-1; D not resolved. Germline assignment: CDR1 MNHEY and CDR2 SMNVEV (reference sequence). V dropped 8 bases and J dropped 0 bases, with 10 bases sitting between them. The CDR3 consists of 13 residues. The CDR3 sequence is CASSPEMNTEAFF. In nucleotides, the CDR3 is TGTGCCAGCTCACCTGAAATGAACACTGAAGCTTTCTTT.

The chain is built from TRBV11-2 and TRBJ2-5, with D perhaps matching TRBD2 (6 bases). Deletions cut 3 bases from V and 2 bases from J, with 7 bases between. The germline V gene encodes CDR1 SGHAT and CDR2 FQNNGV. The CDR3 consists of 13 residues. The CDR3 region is CASSLTRQETQYF. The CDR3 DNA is TGTGCCAGCAGCTTGACTAGACAAGAGACCCAGTACTTC.

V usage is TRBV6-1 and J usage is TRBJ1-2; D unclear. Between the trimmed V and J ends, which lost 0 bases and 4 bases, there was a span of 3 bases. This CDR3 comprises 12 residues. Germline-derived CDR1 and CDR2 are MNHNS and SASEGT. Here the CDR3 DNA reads TGTGCCAGCAGTGAAGCAGTCTATGGCTACACCTTC. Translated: CASSEAVYGYTF.